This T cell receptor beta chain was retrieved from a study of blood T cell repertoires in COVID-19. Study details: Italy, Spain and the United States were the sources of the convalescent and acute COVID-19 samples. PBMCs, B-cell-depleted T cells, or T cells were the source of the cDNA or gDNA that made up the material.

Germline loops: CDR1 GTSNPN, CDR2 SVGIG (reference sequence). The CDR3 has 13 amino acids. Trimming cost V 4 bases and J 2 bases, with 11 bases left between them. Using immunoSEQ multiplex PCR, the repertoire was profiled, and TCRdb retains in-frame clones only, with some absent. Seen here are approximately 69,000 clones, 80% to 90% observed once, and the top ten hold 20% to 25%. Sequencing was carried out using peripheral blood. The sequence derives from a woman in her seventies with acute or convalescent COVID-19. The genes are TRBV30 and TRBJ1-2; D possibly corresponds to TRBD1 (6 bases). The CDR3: CAWTHGQNYGYTF. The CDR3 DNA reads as TGTGCCTGGACCCACGGACAGAACTATGGCTACACCTTC.